This TCR beta chain emerged from a study of beta chain features in type 1 diabetes. About the research overall: There were approximately 100,000,000 sorted cells examined across all samples.

Remarks on this clone: The antigen remains undetermined.

Trimming removed 0 bases at V and 1 base at J, with 10 bases between. This CDR3 region has 15 residues. CDR1 SGHRS and CDR2 YFSETQ come from the germline V gene. The authors reverse transcribed all of the isolated RNA, so sequencing captured expressed TCRB transcripts. TCRdb's copy holds only in-frame clones and misses some; the assay was immunoSEQ multiplex PCR. The table shows almost 350,000 clones, with over 7% occurring only once. Notes on the study in general: When Type 1 diabetes patients were examined, their TCRB CDR3s proved moderately but significantly shorter in all four CD4+ subsets. For patients, the naive, central memory and Treg TCRB repertoires appeared more alike than for healthy donors. For type 1 diabetes patients, VDJ junctions showed fewer insertions and more deletions.

The chain uses TRBV5-1 and TRBJ2-5; D possibly uses TRBD1 or TRBD2 (6 bases each). Sequenced input: central memory CD4+ T cells from blood. The TCR sequence derives from a man between 25 and 39 years old with type 1 diabetes. The CDR3 DNA follows: TGCGCCAGCAGCTTGGGACGGGGGCTCCAAGAGACCCAGTACTTC. Its translation is CASSLGRGLQETQYF.